A single TCR beta chain is shown here with its context. The clone's antigen remains unknown. No base qualities exist here, and no much larger clone lies one base off it. Deletion took 5 bases off V and 4 bases off J, with a span of 12 bases between the germline ends. Per the germline V gene, SNHLY is the CDR1 and FYNNEI is the CDR2. From the cysteine through the phenylalanine, the CDR3 covers 14 amino acids. This entry keeps only the CDR3 DNA: 42 bases, framed from base 1. This sample was taken from a study of blood T cell repertoires in COVID-19 (dated by TCRdb to 2018 to 2021). Background on the whole study: Samples from collaborators originated in the United States, Italy and Spain and spanned both the acute and convalescent phases of COVID-19. HLA class I and class II types, where available, came from metadata supplied by the sample provider rather than from assay-based typing. The repertoires were released in a freely available public database intended as a resource for research on the immune response to SARS-CoV-2. Nearly every sample came with metadata listing a de-identified subject ID, COVID-19 status, age in years and sex. The samples were drawn from the first 160 participants of the ongoing ImmuneRACE study and from 1,200 or so subjects provided by 6 global collaborators. The dataset comprised deeply sampled blood TCRbeta repertoires from subjects exposed to, actively infected with, or recovered from COVID-19. The material from the prospective study consisted of cDNA or gDNA derived from T cells, B-cell-depleted T cells, or PBMCs. Broad study findings and their caveats: Clinical and demographic metadata were provided uncurated, with the amount varying by source and participant.

Collaborating institutions collected whole blood in K2EDTA tubes following their own protocols. For TCRbeta analysis, collaborators shipped samples as frozen whole blood, isolated PBMCs, or DNA extracted from either of those sample types. TCRbeta CDR3 regions were amplified from genomic DNA using the immunoSEQ Assay, a bias-controlled multiplex PCR. As for the authors' bioinformatics: The number of nucleated cells in each sample was estimated from the amplification of reference gene primers within the assay. Sequence reads were collapsed and filtered to measure the absolute abundance of every unique TCRbeta CDR3 rearrangement. Productive Simpson clonality was computed per sample as the square root of Simpson's diversity index over productive rearrangements. TCRdb carries this immuneACCESS record with in-frame sequences only. Its versions omit some clonotypes, under half of them owing to an unresolved V gene in the studies checked, with the rest unexplained. V and J calls and clone size come straight from that table; D and trimming were deduced from the DNA. For this sample there are about 70,000 clones; over 80% appear just once. The ten biggest clones cover 1.5% to 2% of the sample.

The sample consisted of peripheral blood. The receptor was isolated from a woman aged 60-70 years with acute or convalescent COVID-19. The rearranged segments are TRBV2 and TRBJ1-5; no D gene call is confident. The nucleotide sequence reads as follows: TGTGCCAGCAGTACGGGTATTTGGAATCAGCCCCAGCATTTT. This gives the protein CASSTGIWNQPQHF.